Listed below are T cell receptor beta chains from one sample, sequenced in a study of blood T cell repertoires in COVID-19. Using immunoSEQ multiplex PCR, the repertoire was profiled, and TCRdb retains in-frame clones only, with some absent. Among some 11,000 clones listed, less than 85% were seen once. The sequenced sample consisted of peripheral blood. Every receptor here comes from a human donor in a cohort sampled during active COVID-19. The CDR3 runs from the conserved cysteine through the conserved F or W. Fields, in order: CDR3 protein, CDR3 DNA, V gene, J gene, clone size, D gene. The D gene is left open where the match is weak. A row's size may be missing; if present it is once, few, many or a size class.

cdr3_aa: CAIDVGLLSDTQYF; cdr3_nt: TGTGCCATCGATGTGGGACTGCTCTCTGATACGCAGTATTTT; v_call: TRBV6-5; j_call: TRBJ2-3; clone_size: -; d_call: -
cdr3_aa: CASSLIQGREKLFF; cdr3_nt: TGTGCCAGCAGCTTAATACAGGGGAGGGAAAAACTGTTTTTT; v_call: TRBV7-9; j_call: TRBJ1-4; clone_size: few; d_call: TRBD1
cdr3_aa: CASSIVWDRGRSNQPQHF; cdr3_nt: TGTGCCAGTAGTATAGTGTGGGACAGGGGCAGGAGCAATCAGCCCCAGCATTTT; v_call: TRBV19; j_call: TRBJ1-5; clone_size: -; d_call: TRBD1
cdr3_aa: CASSRISRGTQETQYF; cdr3_nt: TGTGCCAGCAGTCGAATTTCGAGAGGAACCCAAGAGACCCAGTACTTC; v_call: TRBV27; j_call: TRBJ2-5; clone_size: -; d_call: -
cdr3_aa: CASSPRPGLFTPDTQYF; cdr3_nt: TGTGCCAGCAGCCCGAGACCGGGACTTTTTACTCCAGATACGCAGTATTTT; v_call: TRBV9; j_call: TRBJ2-3; clone_size: -; d_call: -
cdr3_aa: CASSPRQGTGGELFF; cdr3_nt: TGTGCCAGCAGCCCGCGACAGGGCACGGGCGGGGAGCTGTTTTTT; v_call: TRBV7-3; j_call: TRBJ2-2; clone_size: once; d_call: TRBD1
cdr3_aa: CASSREVEANTEAFF; cdr3_nt: TGCGCCAGCAGCCGGGAGGTCGAGGCGAACACTGAAGCTTTCTTT; v_call: TRBV4-1; j_call: TRBJ1-1; clone_size: few; d_call: -
cdr3_aa: CASSQVYSLNQPQHF; cdr3_nt: TGTGCCAGCAGCCAAGTTTACAGCCTTAATCAGCCCCAGCATTTT; v_call: TRBV3-1/TRBV3-2; j_call: TRBJ1-5; clone_size: -; d_call: -
cdr3_aa: CATRRGTEAFF; cdr3_nt: TGTGCCACCCGAAGGGGCACTGAAGCTTTCTTT; v_call: TRBV7-2; j_call: TRBJ1-1; clone_size: -; d_call: -
cdr3_aa: CASSRAGVGQETQYF; cdr3_nt: TGTGCCAGCAGCCGAGCGGGAGTAGGGCAAGAGACCCAGTACTTC; v_call: TRBV7-6; j_call: TRBJ2-5; clone_size: -; d_call: TRBD2
cdr3_aa: CASSLRPGVDPYEQYF; cdr3_nt: TGCGCCAGCAGCCTTAGGCCAGGGGTTGACCCGTACGAGCAGTACTTC; v_call: TRBV5-1; j_call: TRBJ2-7; clone_size: -; d_call: -
cdr3_aa: CASSEGTGTYNEQFF; cdr3_nt: TGTGCCAGCAGTGAAGGGACAGGGACGTACAATGAGCAGTTCTTC; v_call: TRBV6-1; j_call: TRBJ2-1; clone_size: -; d_call: TRBD1
cdr3_aa: CASSLDTNEQFF; cdr3_nt: TGTGCCAGCAGTTTAGACACCAATGAGCAGTTCTTC; v_call: TRBV6-5; j_call: TRBJ2-1; clone_size: -; d_call: -
cdr3_aa: CAGSSGGTGANVLTF; cdr3_nt: TGTGCCGGATCATCAGGGGGCACTGGGGCCAACGTCCTGACTTTC; v_call: TRBV6-6; j_call: TRBJ2-6; clone_size: -; d_call: TRBD1
cdr3_aa: CSVAPGTRRETQYF; cdr3_nt: TGCAGCGTCGCGCCCGGGACTAGGCGGGAGACCCAGTACTTC; v_call: TRBV29-1; j_call: TRBJ2-5; clone_size: -; d_call: TRBD2
cdr3_aa: CASRRDRVDEQFF; cdr3_nt: TGTGCCAGCAGACGGGACAGGGTCGACGAGCAGTTCTTC; v_call: TRBV6-5; j_call: TRBJ2-1; clone_size: -; d_call: TRBD1
cdr3_aa: CASRSGSTDTQYF; cdr3_nt: TGTGCCAGCCGCTCGGGAAGCACAGATACGCAGTATTTT; v_call: TRBV3-1/TRBV3-2; j_call: TRBJ2-3; clone_size: -; d_call: -
cdr3_aa: CASSFQDSLEQYF; cdr3_nt: TGCGCCAGCAGCTTCCAGGACAGCCTCGAGCAGTACTTC; v_call: TRBV5-1; j_call: TRBJ2-7; clone_size: -; d_call: -
cdr3_aa: CASRGDTGSETQYF; cdr3_nt: TGTGCCAGCAGGGGGGACACGGGGTCGGAGACCCAGTACTTC; v_call: TRBV5-4; j_call: TRBJ2-5; clone_size: -; d_call: -
cdr3_aa: CASSDQGAGQPQHF; cdr3_nt: TGTGCCAGTAGTGACCAGGGGGCAGGGCAGCCCCAGCATTTT; v_call: TRBV19; j_call: TRBJ1-5; clone_size: -; d_call: TRBD1
cdr3_aa: CASMPGRGDLSNQPQHF; cdr3_nt: TGTGCCTCCATGCCGGGCAGGGGAGATCTTAGCAATCAGCCCCAGCATTTT; v_call: TRBV2; j_call: TRBJ1-5; clone_size: -; d_call: -
cdr3_aa: CATSRDLPASSPLHF; cdr3_nt: TGTGCCACCAGCAGAGATCTCCCTGCCAGTTCACCCCTCCACTTT; v_call: TRBV15; j_call: TRBJ1-6; clone_size: -; d_call: -
cdr3_aa: CASSQDRPERSSYEQYF; cdr3_nt: TGCGCCAGCAGCCAAGATCGACCGGAGCGGAGCTCCTACGAGCAGTACTTC; v_call: TRBV4-1; j_call: TRBJ2-7; clone_size: -; d_call: -
cdr3_aa: CATSRDARAGVDPQHF; cdr3_nt: TGTGCCACCAGCAGAGATGCCCGGGCAGGGGTGGACCCCCAGCATTTT; v_call: TRBV15; j_call: TRBJ1-5; clone_size: -; d_call: -
cdr3_aa: CASSPKTEGLAGGRRDTQYF; cdr3_nt: TGTGCCAGCAGCCCGAAGACGGAGGGACTAGCGGGAGGCAGGAGAGATACGCAGTATTTT; v_call: TRBV11-3; j_call: TRBJ2-3; clone_size: once; d_call: TRBD2
cdr3_aa: CASSTASGRSYEQYF; cdr3_nt: TGTGCCAGCAGCACTGCTAGCGGGAGGTCCTACGAGCAGTACTTC; v_call: TRBV7-2; j_call: TRBJ2-7; clone_size: -; d_call: TRBD2
cdr3_aa: CASSLTRGAAGELFF; cdr3_nt: TGTGCCAGCAGCTTGACCCGGGGGGCGGCCGGGGAGCTGTTTTTT; v_call: TRBV11-2; j_call: TRBJ2-2; clone_size: -; d_call: -
cdr3_aa: CASSLDRVARERTDTQYF; cdr3_nt: TGTGCCAGCTCACTGGACAGGGTAGCTAGAGAGCGCACAGATACGCAGTATTTT; v_call: TRBV18; j_call: TRBJ2-3; clone_size: -; d_call: TRBD1
cdr3_aa: CSGWDSYGYTF; cdr3_nt: TGCAGTGGGTGGGACTCCTATGGCTACACCTTC; v_call: TRBV20-1; j_call: TRBJ1-2; clone_size: -; d_call: -
cdr3_aa: CACGTDNSYEQYF; cdr3_nt: TGTGCCTGTGGGACAGACAACTCCTACGAGCAGTACTTC; v_call: TRBV30; j_call: TRBJ2-7; clone_size: -; d_call: TRBD1
cdr3_aa: CAIRRQPNYGYTF; cdr3_nt: TGTGCCATCAGGAGACAGCCTAACTATGGCTACACCTTC; v_call: TRBV10-3; j_call: TRBJ1-2; clone_size: -; d_call: -
cdr3_aa: CASSLVDRVPEAFF; cdr3_nt: TGTGCCAGCAGTTTGGTGGACAGGGTACCTGAAGCTTTCTTT; v_call: TRBV6-2/TRBV6-3; j_call: TRBJ1-1; clone_size: -; d_call: TRBD1
cdr3_aa: CASSLAGQNYGYTF; cdr3_nt: TGTGCCAGCAGCTTGGCCGGACAGAACTATGGCTACACCTTC; v_call: TRBV5-4; j_call: TRBJ1-2; clone_size: -; d_call: -
cdr3_aa: CASSPSSGGGIWTEAFF; cdr3_nt: TGTGCCAGCTCACCAAGTTCGGGGGGAGGAATATGGACTGAAGCTTTCTTT; v_call: TRBV18; j_call: TRBJ1-1; clone_size: -; d_call: -
cdr3_aa: CASSWGLEGIPTDTQYF; cdr3_nt: TGTGCCAGCAGCTGGGGTCTGGAGGGAATACCCACAGATACGCAGTATTTT; v_call: TRBV5-4; j_call: TRBJ2-3; clone_size: -; d_call: -
cdr3_aa: CASSPSPETDTQYF; cdr3_nt: TGTGCCAGCAGCCCCTCCCCGGAGACAGATACGCAGTATTTT; v_call: TRBV7-8; j_call: TRBJ2-3; clone_size: once; d_call: -
cdr3_aa: CASSYSEGSEAFF; cdr3_nt: TGTGCCAGCAGTTACTCGGAGGGTAGTGAAGCTTTCTTT; v_call: TRBV6-6; j_call: TRBJ1-1; clone_size: few; d_call: -
cdr3_aa: CASSLASTSANTGELFF; cdr3_nt: TGCGCCAGCAGCTTGGCCAGTACTAGCGCGAACACCGGGGAGCTGTTTTTT; v_call: TRBV5-1; j_call: TRBJ2-2; clone_size: -; d_call: TRBD2
cdr3_aa: CASSQDRLKSSEKLFF; cdr3_nt: TGTGCCAGCAGCCAGGACAGGTTAAAATCTAGTGAAAAACTGTTTTTT; v_call: TRBV6-6; j_call: TRBJ1-4; clone_size: -; d_call: TRBD1
cdr3_aa: CASVDRVGYEQYF; cdr3_nt: TGTGCCAGCGTCGACAGGGTAGGGTACGAGCAGTACTTC; v_call: TRBV5-8; j_call: TRBJ2-7; clone_size: -; d_call: TRBD1
cdr3_aa: CSAKEIYGYTF; cdr3_nt: TGCAGCGCCAAGGAGATCTATGGCTACACCTTC; v_call: TRBV29-1; j_call: TRBJ1-2; clone_size: -; d_call: -
cdr3_aa: CASSLSGSTEAFF; cdr3_nt: TGTGCCAGCAGCCTATCGGGTAGCACTGAAGCTTTCTTT; v_call: TRBV11-2; j_call: TRBJ1-1; clone_size: -; d_call: -
cdr3_aa: CASSERDRGTYEQYF; cdr3_nt: TGTGCCAGCAGTGAAAGGGACAGGGGCACCTACGAGCAGTACTTC; v_call: TRBV2; j_call: TRBJ2-7; clone_size: once; d_call: TRBD1
cdr3_aa: CASSDRQGWGTDTQYF; cdr3_nt: TGTGCCAGCAGCGACCGACAGGGGTGGGGCACAGATACGCAGTATTTT; v_call: TRBV21-1; j_call: TRBJ2-3; clone_size: -; d_call: -
cdr3_aa: CASSMTLSDTQYF; cdr3_nt: TGCGCCAGCAGCATGACATTATCGGATACGCAGTATTTT; v_call: TRBV10-1; j_call: TRBJ2-3; clone_size: -; d_call: -
cdr3_aa: CASSPRGGPDTQYF; cdr3_nt: TGTGCCAGCAGTCCCCGGGGGGGACCAGATACGCAGTATTTT; v_call: TRBV7-6; j_call: TRBJ2-3; clone_size: once; d_call: TRBD2
cdr3_aa: CASSQATPYTEAGRQETQYF; cdr3_nt: TGCGCCAGCAGCCAAGCTACCCCCTATACGGAAGCGGGACGGCAAGAGACCCAGTACTTC; v_call: TRBV4-1; j_call: TRBJ2-5; clone_size: -; d_call: TRBD2
cdr3_aa: CASSSSRPSRNNEQFF; cdr3_nt: -; v_call: TRBV28; j_call: TRBJ2-1; clone_size: -; d_call: -
cdr3_aa: CASSPPSGSGSGEQFF; cdr3_nt: TGTGCCAGCAGCCCCCCTAGCGGGAGTGGTTCGGGTGAGCAGTTCTTC; v_call: TRBV3-1/TRBV3-2; j_call: TRBJ2-1; clone_size: -; d_call: TRBD2
cdr3_aa: CASSTQGADTGELFF; cdr3_nt: TGCGCCAGCAGCACACAGGGGGCGGACACCGGGGAGCTGTTTTTT; v_call: TRBV5-1; j_call: TRBJ2-2; clone_size: -; d_call: TRBD1
cdr3_aa: CAISEDTVNTEAFF; cdr3_nt: TGTGCCATCAGTGAGGATACAGTGAACACTGAAGCTTTCTTT; v_call: TRBV10-3; j_call: TRBJ1-1; clone_size: -; d_call: -
cdr3_aa: CASSLGTGVSEQFF; cdr3_nt: TGTGCCAGCAGCTTAGGGACAGGGGTGTCTGAGCAGTTCTTC; v_call: TRBV6-5; j_call: TRBJ2-1; clone_size: -; d_call: TRBD1
cdr3_aa: CASSLRSGRPTGELFF; cdr3_nt: TGTGCCAGCAGCCTACGGAGCGGGAGGCCCACCGGGGAGCTGTTTTTT; v_call: TRBV27; j_call: TRBJ2-2; clone_size: -; d_call: TRBD2
cdr3_aa: CASSFEGAVSGELFF; cdr3_nt: TGTGCCAGCAGCTTTGAGGGGGCTGTTAGCGGGGAGCTGTTTTTT; v_call: TRBV11-2; j_call: TRBJ2-2; clone_size: -; d_call: TRBD1
cdr3_aa: CAISEGGGNYPEDYGYTF; cdr3_nt: TGTGCCATCAGTGAGGGGGGGGGCAACTACCCGGAGGACTATGGCTACACCTTC; v_call: TRBV10-3; j_call: TRBJ1-2; clone_size: medium-sized; d_call: -